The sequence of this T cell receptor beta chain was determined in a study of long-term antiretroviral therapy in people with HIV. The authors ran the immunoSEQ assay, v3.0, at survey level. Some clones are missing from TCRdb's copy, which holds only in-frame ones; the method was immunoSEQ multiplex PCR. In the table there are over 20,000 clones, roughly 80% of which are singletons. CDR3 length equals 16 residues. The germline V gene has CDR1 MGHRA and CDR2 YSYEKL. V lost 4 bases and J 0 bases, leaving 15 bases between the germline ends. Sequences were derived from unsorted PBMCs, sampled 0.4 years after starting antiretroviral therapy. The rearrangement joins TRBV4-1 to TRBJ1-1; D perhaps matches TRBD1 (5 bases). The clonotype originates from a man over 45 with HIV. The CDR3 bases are TGCGCCAGCAGCCCCTCGGTCGGGGGACTGAACACTGAAGCTTTCTTT. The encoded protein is CASSPSVGGLNTEAFF.